The clone carrying this T cell receptor (beta chain) was seen a few times. These data are taken from a study of molecular identifiers for immune sequencing clone quantification. TCRdb re-analysed the PCR reads in MiXCR, keeping a single row per CDR3 protein. The sample lists some 590,000 distinct CDR3 sequences; roughly 27% were seen once. This CDR3 has 15 residues. Trimming took 5 bases from V and 6 from J; bases not matched to a gene: 11. The sequenced sample was naive CD8+ T cells from blood, with Jurkat cell RNA spiked in. This sample's subset: FACS-sorted CD8+CD4-CCR7+CD45RA+ naive T cells. The clonotype comes from a human donor in good health. Some libraries in this study had Jurkat cell RNA spiked in. The V call is TRBV12-3 or TRBV12-4, the J call TRBJ2-3; 7 bases are shared with TRBD2. The CDR3 DNA reads as TGTGCCAGCAGTGGAGGGGTTGGGGGGGTGGATACGCAGTATTTT. This sequence encodes CASSGGVGGVDTQYF.